A selection of T cell receptor beta chains follows, all from one sample in a study of T cells in Graves' hyperthyroidism and ophthalmopathy. From the multiplex PCR reads, TCRdb called clonotypes with MiXCR, one entry per CDR3 protein. The sample has roughly 380,000 distinct CDR3 sequences; 15% to 20% are singletons. The source material was blood. The receptors derive from a woman between 40 and 55 years old with Graves' ophthalmopathy. Both conserved end residues are part of each CDR3. A D gene is named only where the DNA matches it firmly. Clone sizes are given selectively: once, few, many, or a class where the clone is expanded.

TRBV28	many	.	TRBJ2-5	CASRGRRDEETQYF	TGTGCCAGCCGCGGGCGGCGGGACGAGGAGACCCAGTACTTC
TRBV18	many	TRBD1	TRBJ2-7	CASSPAGTGVQMSSYEQYF	TGTGCCAGCTCACCAGCCGGGACAGGGGTCCAGATGAGCTCCTACGAGCAGTACTTC
TRBV5-1	.	.	TRBJ1-2	CASSLSGTDSGYTF	TGCGCCAGCAGCTTGAGCGGGACGGACTCTGGCTACACCTTC
TRBV6-2/TRBV6-3	many	.	TRBJ2-7	CASSERLGGYEQYF	TGTGCCAGCAGCGAGAGGCTAGGAGGCTACGAGCAGTACTTC
TRBV9	many	.	TRBJ2-7	CASSAGTQAEQYF	TGTGCCAGCAGCGCCGGGACACAGGCCGAGCAGTACTTC
TRBV20-1	many	.	TRBJ2-2	CSAKAVPHTGELFF	TGCAGTGCTAAAGCCGTTCCCCATACCGGGGAGCTGTTTTTT
TRBV7-4	.	.	TRBJ1-5	CASSLERYSNQPQPF	TGTGCCAGCAGCTTAGAACGGTATAGCAATCAGCCCCAGCCTTTT
TRBV6-1	once	TRBD1	TRBJ1-5	CASSGTGAESNQPQHF	TGTGCCAGCAGTGGGACAGGGGCAGAGAGCAATCAGCCCCAGCATTTT
TRBV25-1	many	TRBD1	TRBJ1-2	CASSGSSGTGFRYTF	TGTGCCAGCAGTGGGTCATCAGGGACAGGGTTTCGCTACACCTTC
TRBV7-9	many	TRBD1	TRBJ2-7	CASSRTGTHEQYF	TGTGCCAGCAGCCGGACAGGTACCCACGAGCAGTACTTC